This T cell receptor beta chain emerged from a study of multiple sclerosis patients with progressive multifocal leukoencephalopathy. Study-wide results and caveats: Clones expanded at PML were already present before and during natalizumab.

Sample time point: before natalizumab initiation. V lost 5 bases and J 4 bases, leaving 21 bases between the germline ends. Germline CDR1 SEHNR, CDR2 FQNEAQ (reference sequence). The CDR3 is 17 amino acids. The table came from immunoSEQ multiplex PCR; TCRdb's copy has only in-frame clones and leaves some out. The table shows approximately 26,000 clones, with approximately 90% occurring only once. This clone was found a few times. Its antigen is as yet unknown. This chain uses TRBV7-9 with TRBJ1-3, with a possible D match to TRBD1 (5 bases). This receptor was taken from a human donor with multiple sclerosis. Sequenced material: PBMCs. The CDR3 coding sequence is TGTGCCAGCAGCCCCGGGACCCCATACATCTCCGGAAACACCATATATTTT. It is translated as CASSPGTPYISGNTIYF.